This passage covers 15 T cell receptor beta chains from one sample sequenced in a study of shared clonotypes between healthy human individuals. This table comes from immunoSEQ multiplex PCR, and its TCRdb copy is limited to in-frame clones, with some not included. The sample carries 660,000 or so clones, 90% to 97% recorded once. It was CD45RO-negative cells, positively selected for CCR7, that made up naive CD8 cells, with terminally differentiated effector memory CD45RA+ cells excluded. Specimen: naive CD8+ T cells sorted from blood. Receptors originate from a woman under 40 in good health.

The V call is TRBV10-2, the J call TRBJ1-1; no clear D. CDR3 length equals 11 residues. Germline V gene sequence: CDR1 WSHSY, CDR2 SAAADI. Trimming stripped 3 bases from V and 8 bases from J, with 7 bases between. CDR3 amino acids: CASSETGEAFF. Written as DNA, the CDR3 is TGCGCCAGCAGTGAAACGGGGGAAGCTTTCTTT.

The rearrangement uses TRBV16 and TRBJ2-7, with TRBD1 as a possible D gene (5 bases). Trimming cost V 3 bases and J 2 bases, with 8 bases left between them. In germline, CDR1 is KGHSY, CDR2 FQNENV. This CDR3 comprises 13 residues. The chain's CDR3 is CASSQMTAYEQYF. CDR3 coding DNA: TGTGCCAGCAGCCAGATGACAGCCTACGAGCAGTACTTC.

This clone showed up just once. The gene calls are TRBV5-5 and TRBJ2-7; D is perhaps TRBD1 (5 bases). This CDR3 contains 14 residues. Germline values: CDR1 SGHKS, CDR2 YYEKEE (reference sequence). The V end lost 4 bases, the J end lost 1 base, and 12 bases lay between the germline ends. The CDR3 bases are TGTGCCAGCAGCGCCGGCCGGACATCCTACGAGCAGTACTTC. It translates to CASSAGRTSYEQYF.

The chain recombines TRBV28 with TRBJ2-3; tentative D call: TRBD1 (5 bases). Germline V lookup: CDR1 MDHEN, CDR2 SYDVKM. This CDR3 has 16 amino acids. Trimming took off 4 bases at V and 3 bases at J, with 17 bases between the two ends. In nucleotides, the CDR3 is TGTGCCAGCAGTTCCATGGTGGGGCCCGATACAGATACGCAGTATTTT. Translating it yields CASSSMVGPDTDTQYF.

The chain recombines TRBV7-8 with TRBJ2-7, with TRBD2 matching over 8 bases. CDR1 is SGHVS and CDR2 is FQNEAQ in the germline V gene. The V and J ends lost 1 base and 0 bases, in that order; junction bases with no gene match: 2. CDR3 length: 15 amino acids. The CDR3, as DNA: TGTGCCAGCAGCTTAGGTAGCGGGATCTCCTACGAGCAGTACTTC. It specifies CASSLGSGISYEQYF.

This rearrangement joins TRBV7-9 to TRBJ1-4; TRBD1 matches 7 bases. Germline lookup yields CDR1 SEHNR and CDR2 FQNEAQ (reference sequence). The CDR3 is 16 residues long. After removal of 8 bases from V and 10 bases from J, the junction contained 19 bases not matched to a gene. The CDR3 nucleotides are TGTGCCAGCGAAACCATACAGAGGGGCGCAGGGGGAAAACTGTTTTTT. Its translation is CASETIQRGAGGKLFF.

CDR3: CATSSRDSTYEQYF. In nucleotides, the CDR3 is TGTGCCACCAGCAGTAGAGACAGCACCTACGAGCAGTACTTC. The chain uses TRBV15 and TRBJ2-7; D is possibly TRBD1 (5 bases). There are 14 residues in the CDR3. The germline V gene encodes CDR1 LNHNV and CDR2 YYDKDF (reference sequence). The V end lost 3 bases, the J end lost 2 bases, and 11 bases lay between the germline ends.

The V gene is TRBV19, the J gene TRBJ2-1; TRBD1 matches at 7 bases. This CDR3 is 13 amino acids long. V lost 6 bases, J lost 7 bases, and 6 bases stayed unmatched. Germline lookup yields CDR1 LNHDA and CDR2 SQIVND (reference sequence). Here the CDR3 reads CASSMTGLNEQFF. CDR3 in DNA: TGTGCCAGTAGCATGACAGGGCTGAATGAGCAGTTCTTC. Full variable domain (rest looked up from reference TRBV19 and TRBJ2-1): DGGITQSPKYLFRKEGQNVTLSCEQNLNHDAMYWYRQDPGQGLRLIYYSQIVNDFQKGDIAEGYSVSREKKESFPLTVTSAQKNPTAFYLCASSMTGLNEQFFGPGTRLTVL.

The J gene is TRBJ2-3, the V gene TRBV28; the D call may be TRBD1 or TRBD2 (6 bases each). This CDR3 has 13 amino acids. Germline V gives CDR1 MDHEN, CDR2 SYDVKM. Trimming cost V 2 bases and J 10 bases, with 13 bases left between them. CDR3 in DNA: TGTGCCAGCAGTTTAGGGGGGCCTAGGGCGCAGTATTTT. Translated: CASSLGGPRAQYF.

This chain connects TRBV4-1 to TRBJ2-1; D may be TRBD2 (5 bases). V was pared by 4 bases and J by 3 bases, with 10 bases between. The CDR3 is 14 residues long. Germline V gene data show CDR1 as MGHRA and CDR2 as YSYEKL. CDR3 nucleotides: TGCGCCAGCAGCCGGAGGCCCCGCTACAATGAGCAGTTCTTC. Translated, it gives CASSRRPRYNEQFF.

This chain links TRBV6-6 with TRBJ2-3; 7 nucleotides line up with TRBD1. The CDR3 spans 16 residues. J gave up 2 bases and V 5 bases, and 10 bases lay outside the gene matches. Germline-derived CDR1 and CDR2 are MNHNY and SVGAGI (reference sequence). Here the CDR3 DNA reads TGTGCCAGCAGTCCCTACAGGGGCCCCCACACAGATACGCAGTATTTT. Translating gives CASSPYRGPHTDTQYF.

The rearrangement links TRBV19 to TRBJ2-7; no clear D gene. Germline V gene data show CDR1 as LNHDA and CDR2 as SQIVND (reference sequence). CDR3 size: 13 residues. Trimming left V 2 bases short and J 3 bases short, with 8 bases between. Here the CDR3 reads CASSISADYEQYF. The CDR3 nucleotides are TGTGCCAGTAGTATAAGCGCAGACTACGAGCAGTACTTC. The complete variable domain, with remaining parts taken from reference TRBV19 and TRBJ2-7, reads DGGITQSPKYLFRKEGQNVTLSCEQNLNHDAMYWYRQDPGQGLRLIYYSQIVNDFQKGDIAEGYSVSREKKESFPLTVTSAQKNPTAFYLCASSISADYEQYFGPGTRLTVT.

V and J are TRBV27 and TRBJ2-1; D is uncertain. The germline gives CDR1 MNHEY, CDR2 SMNVEV (reference sequence). V was trimmed by 6 bases and J by 7 bases, leaving 7 bases between them. The CDR3 is 11 residues long. The CDR3 DNA sequence: TGTGCCAGCAGGGTAGGAAATGAGCAGTTCTTC. Protein: CASRVGNEQFF.

The chain couples TRBV19 to TRBJ1-5; D might be TRBD1 (6 bases). Germline-derived CDR1 and CDR2 are LNHDA and SQIVND (reference sequence). CDR3 length: 13 amino acids. V lost 5 bases and J lost 7, with 12 bases in between. For the CDR3, the DNA is TGTGCCAGTAGTTACGGGGGCGGGCAGCCCCAGCATTTT. It is translated as CASSYGGGQPQHF. The entire variable domain, with the rest obtained from reference TRBV19 and TRBJ1-5, is as follows: DGGITQSPKYLFRKEGQNVTLSCEQNLNHDAMYWYRQDPGQGLRLIYYSQIVNDFQKGDIAEGYSVSREKKESFPLTVTSAQKNPTAFYLCASSYGGGQPQHFGDGTRLSIL.

The chain joins TRBV19 to TRBJ2-7, with 10 bases lining up with TRBD1. Germline-derived CDR1 and CDR2 are LNHDA and SQIVND (reference sequence). This CDR3 has 15 residues. Unmatched junction bases numbered 7, after V lost 6 bases and J lost 2 bases. CDR3 nucleotides: TGTGCCAGTAGGTACCGGGACAGGGGAACCTACGAGCAGTACTTC. Amino acids: CASRYRDRGTYEQYF.